This entry lists 25 T cell receptor beta chains sequenced from one sample in a study of T cell changes during pregnancy in multiple sclerosis. Data came from immunoSEQ multiplex PCR; TCRdb stores just in-frame clones and leaves some out. Among some 120,000 clones listed, 96% were seen once. The sequenced sample was peripheral blood, obtained after pregnancy. The receptors derive from a female donor with multiple sclerosis, enrolled in a pregnancy study.

This chain joins TRBV9 and TRBJ2-1, with 7 bases that match TRBD2. V shed 0 bases and J 4 bases; nucleotides not matched to a gene: 4. Per germline, CDR1 SGDLS and CDR2 YYNGEE. This CDR3 is built from 15 residues. CDR3: CASSVELARYNEQFF. The CDR3 nucleotides read TGTGCCAGCAGCGTAGAACTAGCGCGTTACAATGAGCAGTTCTTC.

The chain has TRBV19 and TRBJ2-7; possible D gene TRBD1, 6 bases. Germline CDR1 reads LNHDA; CDR2 reads SQIVND (reference sequence). The CDR3 has 12 residues. V lost 4 bases and J 7 bases, leaving 11 bases between the germline ends. This CDR3 reads CASSSTTGEQYF. CDR3 DNA: TGTGCCAGTAGTAGCACAACAGGGGAGCAGTACTTC.

The chain recombines TRBV4-2 with TRBJ2-7, with 8 positions matching TRBD2. This CDR3 comprises 15 residues. Per germline, CDR1 LGHNA and CDR2 YNFKEQ. The V segment lost 0 bases and the J segment 0 bases; nucleotides outside the gene matches: 1. In DNA form, the CDR3 reads TGTGCCAGCAGCCAAGACGGGAGGGCCTCCTACGAGCAGTACTTC. Translating it yields CASSQDGRASYEQYF.

The rearrangement uses TRBV7-2 and TRBJ1-3; D is unclear. V lost 5 bases and J 4 bases, leaving 18 bases between the germline ends. This CDR3 has 16 amino acids. Germline assignment: CDR1 SGHTA and CDR2 FQGNSA. As DNA, the CDR3 is TGTGCCAGCAGCCCCTCCGTTGGGGAGGACGGAAACACCATATATTTT. Translated, it gives CASSPSVGEDGNTIYF.

The chain is built from TRBV5-5 and TRBJ2-7; 7 nucleotides match TRBD2. Trimming at V came to 4 bases and at J to 5 bases, leaving 9 bases not matched to a gene. Per the germline V gene, CDR1 is SGHKS and CDR2 is YYEKEE (reference sequence). The CDR3 loop spans 14 amino acids. CDR3 coding DNA: TGTGCCAGCAGCCCGGGACTATTTCGGCACGAGCAGTACTTC. Residues: CASSPGLFRHEQYF.

The J gene is TRBJ1-3, the V gene TRBV7-2; D uncertain. This CDR3 contains 15 residues. Trimming took 1 base from V and 2 from J, leaving 9 bases between them. Germline CDR1 SGHTA, CDR2 FQGNSA. Here the CDR3 reads CASSLDPRAGNTIYF. The CDR3 DNA sequence: TGTGCCAGCAGCTTAGATCCGCGGGCTGGAAACACCATATATTTT.

V and J are TRBV20-1 and TRBJ2-1, with unresolved D. The germline V and J ends were trimmed by 0 bases and 7 bases, with 4 bases remaining between them. The CDR3 has 11 amino acids. The V gene's germline CDR1 is DFQATT and CDR2 SNEGSKA (reference sequence). CDR3 amino acids: CSARDLNEQFF. CDR3 DNA sequence: TGCAGTGCTAGAGATCTTAATGAGCAGTTCTTC.

This chain links TRBV5-8 with TRBJ2-5; TRBD2 matches at 16 bases. The trim removed 5 bases at V and 0 bases at J, leaving 7 bases unmatched. The CDR3 is 18 residues long. The germline CDR1 and CDR2 sequences are SGHTS and YDEGEE. CDR3 residues: CASSSGTSGRVYQETQYF. The CDR3 region has the DNA TGTGCCAGCAGTTCCGGGACTAGCGGGAGGGTGTACCAAGAGACCCAGTACTTC.

The V call is TRBV27, the J call TRBJ2-1; 8 bases match TRBD2. This CDR3 spans 14 amino acids. Germline-derived CDR1 and CDR2 are MNHEY and SMNVEV (reference sequence). V dropped 7 bases and J dropped 5; count of bases not matched to a gene: 7. The DNA of the CDR3 is TGTGCCAGCACCTGGGGTAGCGGGGACAATGAGCAGTTCTTC. Encoded protein: CASTWGSGDNEQFF.

This sequence joins TRBV29-1 and TRBJ2-1; D may be TRBD1 (7 bases). The CDR3 spans 13 residues. Germline V gives CDR1 SQVTM, CDR2 ANQGSEA. Trimming cost V 3 bases and J 7 bases, with 13 bases left between them. CDR3 nucleotides: TGCAGCGTTGACAGGCAGGGGGGTAATGAGCAGTTCTTC. It encodes CSVDRQGGNEQFF.

V is TRBV11-1 and J is TRBJ2-1; 9 nucleotides align to TRBD2. CDR1 SGHAT and CDR2 FQDESV come from the germline V gene (reference sequence). V shed 5 bases and J 3 bases; nucleotides not matched to a gene: 8. This CDR3 region has 16 residues. Here the CDR3 DNA reads TGTGCCAGCAGCGTAAGTGCGGGAGGGATCTACAATGAGCAGTTCTTC. Translating gives CASSVSAGGIYNEQFF.

The V call is TRBV19, the J call TRBJ1-5, with TRBD1 matching 8 bases. Trimming took 5 bases from V and 6 from J; bases not matched to a gene: 9. Germline V gives CDR1 LNHDA, CDR2 SQIVND (reference sequence). The CDR3 covers 15 residues. The DNA of the CDR3 is TGTGCCAGTAGTGCAGGACAGGGTACGTTTCAGCCCCAGCATTTT. This codes for CASSAGQGTFQPQHF.

This chain links TRBV18 with TRBJ2-7; D might be TRBD2 (5 bases). Germline loops: CDR1 KGHSH, CDR2 LQKENI. Trimming pared 3 bases from V and 2 bases from J, leaving 11 bases between. This CDR3 is built from 14 residues. CDR3 sequence reads: CASSPSSLPYEQYF. Here the CDR3 DNA reads TGTGCCAGCTCACCTTCTAGCCTACCCTACGAGCAGTACTTC.

This clone was detected once. CDR3 protein: CASSLVRGSWGDTQYF. Here the CDR3 DNA reads TGTGCCAGCAGCTTAGTTAGGGGGAGTTGGGGTGATACGCAGTATTTT. The chain has TRBV7-2 and TRBJ2-3; D might be TRBD1 (6 bases). The CDR3 has 16 amino acids. V dropped 1 base and J dropped 6 bases, with 17 bases sitting between them. CDR1 SGHTA and CDR2 FQGNSA come from the germline V gene.

The genes are TRBV7-6 and TRBJ1-3; D gene ambiguous. The CDR3 extends over 16 amino acids. The germline V gene encodes CDR1 SGHVS and CDR2 FNYEAQ. Trimming took 5 bases from V and 0 from J, leaving 14 bases between them. CDR3 bases: TGTGCCAGCAGCCCGCGGGAGGCCCTCTCTGGAAACACCATATATTTT. Its translation: CASSPREALSGNTIYF.

The chain has TRBV7-2 and TRBJ1-5; no reliable D call. Germline values: CDR1 SGHTA, CDR2 FQGNSA. The CDR3 contains 14 residues. V was clipped by 0 bases and J by 7 bases, with 10 bases between them. CDR3 protein: CASSLARDRQPQHF. Here the CDR3 DNA reads TGTGCCAGCAGCTTAGCGAGGGATAGGCAGCCCCAGCATTTT.

The chain couples TRBV7-9 to TRBJ1-3; the match to TRBD1 covers 7 bases. The junction had 9 bases not matched to a gene; V was cut back by 6 bases and J by 4 bases. The CDR3 consists of 15 residues. Germline V gene data show CDR1 as SEHNR and CDR2 as FQNEAQ (reference sequence). The CDR3 protein is CASSYDRVVGNTIYF. The CDR3 bases are TGTGCCAGCAGTTACGACAGGGTGGTAGGAAACACCATATATTTT.

The chain couples TRBV6-6 to TRBJ1-4; 10 bases map to TRBD1. The germline CDR1 and CDR2 sequences are MNHNY and SVGAGI (reference sequence). With 6 bases clipped from V and 4 bases from J, the junction kept 5 bases outside the gene matches. CDR3 length: 15 residues. The DNA of the CDR3 is TGTGCCAGCAGACAGGACAGGGGGAGTAATGAAAAACTGTTTTTT. The encoded protein is CASRQDRGSNEKLFF.

The CDR3 protein is CASSPRVRGQETQYF. CDR3 bases: TGTGCCAGCTCACCCCGGGTCAGGGGGCAAGAGACCCAGTACTTC. The gene calls are TRBV18 and TRBJ2-5; 7 bases are shared with TRBD1. V lost 3 bases to trimming and J lost 2 bases; unmatched junction nucleotides: 6. CDR3 length: 15 residues. Germline CDR1 is KGHSH and CDR2 is LQKENI. Complete variable domain (other parts from reference TRBV18 and TRBJ2-5): NAGVMQNPRHLVRRRGQEARLRCSPMKGHSHVYWYRQLPEEGLKFMVYLQKENIIDESGMPKERFSAEFPKEGPSILRIQQVVRGDSAAYFCASSPRVRGQETQYFGPGTRLLVL.

The J gene is TRBJ2-5, the V gene TRBV7-2, with 10 nucleotides matching TRBD1. CDR1 SGHTA and CDR2 FQGNSA come from the germline V gene. J lost 6 bases, V lost 1 base, and 8 bases had no gene match. CDR3 length equals 16 residues. In DNA form, the CDR3 reads TGTGCCAGCAGCTTAGGGGGACAGGGGATAACGAAGACCCAGTACTTC. It encodes CASSLGGQGITKTQYF. Supplemented by reference TRBV7-2 and TRBJ2-5, the full variable domain reads GAGVSQSPSNKVTEKGKDVELRCDPISGHTALYWYRQSLGQGLEFLIYFQGNSAPDKSGLPSDRFSAERTGGSVSTLTIQRTQQEDSAVYLCASSLGGQGITKTQYFGPGTRLLVL.

The CDR3 DNA reads as TGTGCCAGCAGCGACTGGACTAGCGGGTACCACGAGCAGTACTTC. Its protein product is CASSDWTSGYHEQYF. The chain carries TRBV5-4 and TRBJ2-7, with 11 bases fitting TRBD2. J was trimmed by 5 bases and V by 4 bases; bases with no gene match: 8. The germline V gene has CDR1 SGHNT and CDR2 YYREEE (reference sequence). This CDR3 is 15 amino acids long.

The chain joins TRBV7-9 to TRBJ1-1; no clear D. Germline CDR1 is SEHNR and CDR2 is FQNEAQ (reference sequence). The CDR3 is 13 amino acids. V lost 1 base and J 3 bases, leaving 6 bases between the germline ends. The chain's CDR3 is CASSLVADTEAFF. The CDR3 nucleotides read TGTGCCAGCAGCTTAGTAGCGGACACTGAAGCTTTCTTT.

The V call is TRBV28, the J call TRBJ2-7; TRBD2 matches 8 bases. In germline, CDR1 is MDHEN, CDR2 SYDVKM. Unmatched junction bases numbered 12, after V lost 4 bases and J lost 1 base. This CDR3 region has 17 residues. The CDR3 nucleotides read TGTGCCAGCAGTTGGCGGACGATTAGCGGGATGTCCTACGAGCAGTACTTC. It translates to CASSWRTISGMSYEQYF.

The chain carries TRBV29-1 and TRBJ1-1; D ambiguous. V lost 4 bases, J lost 0 bases, and 15 bases lay in between. CDR3 length: 15 residues. Germline loops: CDR1 SQVTM, CDR2 ANQGSEA. CDR3 sequence: CSVGPRQKMNTEAFF. For the CDR3, the DNA is TGCAGCGTTGGCCCTCGACAAAAAATGAACACTGAAGCTTTCTTT. Full variable domain (remainder filled in from reference TRBV29-1 and TRBJ1-1): SAVISQKPSRDICQRGTSLTIQCQVDSQVTMMFWYRQQPGQSLTLIATANQGSEATYESGFVIDKFPISRPNLTFSTLTVSNMSPEDSSIYLCSVGPRQKMNTEAFFGQGTRLTVV.

This rearrangement joins TRBV5-4 to TRBJ2-2, with D possibly TRBD1 on 5 matching bases. The length of the CDR3 is 15 residues. Germline V gene data show CDR1 as SGHNT and CDR2 as YYREEE (reference sequence). V shed 5 bases and J shed 0 bases, with 11 bases lying between them. CDR3 DNA sequence: TGTGCCAGCAGTCTGACAGTGACGAACACCGGGGAGCTGTTTTTT. Translated, it gives CASSLTVTNTGELFF.